This T cell receptor beta chain was captured by sequencing in a study of T-cell memory formation after mild COVID-19. General study findings and limits: The appearance of some responding clones in pre-infection memory suggested that cross-reactive memory joined. Contracting clones localized mainly to CM and EM when CD4+ and mainly to EMRA when CD8+. Later expanders leaned CD4+, whereas clones that contracted between day 15 and 85 were balanced CD4/CD8.

Germline V gene lookup returns CDR1 SNHLY and CDR2 FYNNEI. The length of the CDR3 is 18 residues. Trimming took off 2 bases at V and 0 bases at J, with 20 bases between the two ends. Of note for this clonotype: Its specificity is not known.

TCRalpha and TCRbeta libraries used 5'RACE with constant-segment primers and UMIs. TCRdb processed the 5' RACE reads anew with MiXCR; each CDR3 protein has one entry. The sample shows approximately 570,000 distinct CDR3 sequences, approximately 19% of them seen only once. The receptor comes from an adult woman who had mild COVID-19 (a few samples of this study predate the infection). Cell type and time point are not known. The gene calls are TRBV2 and TRBJ2-7; D is unclear. The sample consisted of PBMCs or a T cell subset sorted from them (not recorded which). Here the CDR3 DNA reads TGTGCCAGCAGTGAACGCGTCCCCAACTCATGGAGCTCCTACGAGCAGTACTTC. Encoded protein: CASSERVPNSWSSYEQYF.